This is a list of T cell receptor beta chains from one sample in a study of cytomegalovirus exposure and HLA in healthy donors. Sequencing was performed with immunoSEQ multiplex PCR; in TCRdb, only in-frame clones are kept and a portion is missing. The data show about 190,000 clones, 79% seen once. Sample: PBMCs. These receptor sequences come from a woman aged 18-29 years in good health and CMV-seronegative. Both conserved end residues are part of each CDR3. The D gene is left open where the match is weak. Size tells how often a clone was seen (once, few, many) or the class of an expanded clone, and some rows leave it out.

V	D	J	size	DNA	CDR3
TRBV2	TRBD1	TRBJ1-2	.	TGTGCCAGCAGTCGGCAGGGGGCTAACTATGGCTACACCTTC	CASSRQGANYGYTF
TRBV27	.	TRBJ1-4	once	TGTGCCAGCAGTGGGGGGGGCTCTGAAAAACTGTTTTTT	CASSGGGSEKLFF
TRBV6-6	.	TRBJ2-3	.	TGTGCCAGCACCCATGGAGGGTGGACAGATACGCAGTATTTT	CASTHGGWTDTQYF
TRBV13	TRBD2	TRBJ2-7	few	TGTGCCAGCAGCCCTCAGCGGGGTTCCTACGAGCAGTACTTC	CASSPQRGSYEQYF
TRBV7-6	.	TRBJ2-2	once	TGTGCCAGCAGCAGTATATTACGGGAAATGAACACCGGGGAGCTGTTTTTT	CASSSILREMNTGELFF
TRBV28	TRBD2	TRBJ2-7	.	TGTGCCAGCACCTCAAATTGGGGGGGGTATTATGCCTACGAGCAGTACTTC	CASTSNWGGYYAYEQYF
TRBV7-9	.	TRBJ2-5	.	TGTGCCAGCAGCTTAGCAGGGGCCGAGACCCAGTACTTC	CASSLAGAETQYF
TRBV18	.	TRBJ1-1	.	TGTGCCAGCTCAGCCTCAGGGGATACTGAAGCTTTCTTT	CASSASGDTEAFF
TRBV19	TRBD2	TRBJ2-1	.	TGTGCCAGTAGTCCTCTAGCGGAGAGCTACAATGAGCAGTTCTTC	CASSPLAESYNEQFF
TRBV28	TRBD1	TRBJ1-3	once	TGTGCCAGCATGCTGGGACAGTCTGGAAACACCATATATTTT	CASMLGQSGNTIYF
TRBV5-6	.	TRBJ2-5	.	TGTGCCAGCAGCTTAGGGAGACAAGAGACCCAGTACTTC	CASSLGRQETQYF
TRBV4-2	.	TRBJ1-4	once	TGTGCCAGCAGCCGAGAGAGCAGGGTATGGGAAAAACTGTTTTTT	CASSRESRVWEKLFF
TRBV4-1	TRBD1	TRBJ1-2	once	TGCGCCAGCAGCCAAGTCAGGGGGGAATATGGCTACACCTTC	CASSQVRGEYGYTF
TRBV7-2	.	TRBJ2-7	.	TGTGCCAGCAGCTCAACACCGGAGGACTACGAGCAGTACTTC	CASSSTPEDYEQYF
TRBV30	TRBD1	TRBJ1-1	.	TGTGCCTGGTGGGGAAAGGGACAGGGGGAGGGGACTGAAGCTTTCTTT	CAWWGKGQGEGTEAFF
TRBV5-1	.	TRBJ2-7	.	TGCGCCAGCAGCTCCTCAGGTAACGAGCAGTACTTC	CASSSSGNEQYF
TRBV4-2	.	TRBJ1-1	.	TGTGCCAGCAGCCTGACAGAGGAAGCTTTCTTT	CASSLTEEAFF
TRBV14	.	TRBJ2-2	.	TGTGCCAGCAGCCAAGTTCGCGGCACCGGGGAGCTGTTTTTT	CASSQVRGTGELFF